The rows below give T cell receptor beta chains drawn from one sample of a study of cytomegalovirus exposure and HLA in healthy donors. Generated by immunoSEQ multiplex PCR, the TCRdb table keeps only in-frame clones and is missing some. The table lists more than 100,000 clones, around two thirds of them singletons. The sequencing input was PBMCs. The receptors derive from a woman aged 40-49 years in good health and CMV-seropositive. The CDR3 runs from the conserved cysteine through the conserved F or W. The D gene is left open where the match is weak. Size values are once, few and many counts, or a class for expanded clones, and some rows have none.

V gene: TRBV5-4
J gene: TRBJ1-1
clone size: .
D gene: .
CDR3 DNA: TGTGCCAGCAGCTCCAATTTGAACACTGAAGCTTTCTTT
CDR3 protein: CASSSNLNTEAFF

V gene: TRBV4-3
J gene: TRBJ1-2
clone size: .
D gene: TRBD1
CDR3 DNA: TGCGCCAGCAGCCCGGGGACAGGACCATATGGCTACACCTTC
CDR3 protein: CASSPGTGPYGYTF

V gene: TRBV12-5
J gene: TRBJ2-7
clone size: .
D gene: .
CDR3 DNA: TGTGCTAGTGGTTTGGGTGCGGTGGAGACTTACTCCTACGAGCAGTACTTC
CDR3 protein: CASGLGAVETYSYEQYF

V gene: TRBV11-1
J gene: TRBJ1-1
clone size: .
D gene: TRBD1
CDR3 DNA: TGTGCCAGCAGTCACGCTGACAGGGGCAACACTGAAGCTTTCTTT
CDR3 protein: CASSHADRGNTEAFF

V gene: TRBV7-9
J gene: TRBJ2-7
clone size: .
D gene: TRBD1
CDR3 DNA: TGTGCCAGCAGCTTTACCGGGACAGGGACCGAGCAGTACTTC
CDR3 protein: CASSFTGTGTEQYF

V gene: TRBV18
J gene: TRBJ1-3
clone size: .
D gene: TRBD1
CDR3 DNA: TGTGCCAGCTCACCCCGGGACAGGGCTTCTGGAAACACCATATATTTT
CDR3 protein: CASSPRDRASGNTIYF

V gene: TRBV4-1
J gene: TRBJ2-3
clone size: few
D gene: .
CDR3 DNA: TGCGCCAGCAGCCTTGGGACTTTGGATACGCAGTATTTT
CDR3 protein: CASSLGTLDTQYF

V gene: TRBV5-1
J gene: TRBJ1-1
clone size: few
D gene: .
CDR3 DNA: TGCGCCAGCAGCTTGGCAGGGGTTAGGAACACTGAAGCTTTCTTT
CDR3 protein: CASSLAGVRNTEAFF

V gene: TRBV5-4
J gene: TRBJ2-4
clone size: .
D gene: TRBD1
CDR3 DNA: TGTGCCAGCAGCATTTCCGGGACAGGAGTAGCCAAAAACATTCAGTACTTC
CDR3 protein: CASSISGTGVAKNIQYF

V gene: TRBV7-6
J gene: TRBJ2-2
clone size: .
D gene: .
CDR3 DNA: TGTGCCAGCAGCTTTGCCCGGGACATTAAACTACCGAACACCGGGGAGCTGTTTTTT
CDR3 protein: CASSFARDIKLPNTGELFF

V gene: TRBV6-1
J gene: TRBJ1-1
clone size: .
D gene: .
CDR3 DNA: TGTGCCAGCCTGGGGCAGTTGAACACTGAAGCTTTCTTT
CDR3 protein: CASLGQLNTEAFF

V gene: TRBV2
J gene: TRBJ2-1
clone size: few
D gene: .
CDR3 DNA: TGTGCCAGCAGTAAACCCGGGAGCTCCTACAATGAGCAGTTCTTC
CDR3 protein: CASSKPGSSYNEQFF

V gene: TRBV2
J gene: TRBJ2-1
clone size: .
D gene: .
CDR3 DNA: TGTGCCAGCAGTGGTGAGGGTGAGCAGTTCTTC
CDR3 protein: CASSGEGEQFF

V gene: TRBV19
J gene: TRBJ1-5
clone size: .
D gene: TRBD1
CDR3 DNA: TGTGCCAGTAGTAGTAATCCAGGGGGTAGCAATCAGCCCCAGCATTTT
CDR3 protein: CASSSNPGGSNQPQHF

V gene: TRBV6-4
J gene: TRBJ2-2
clone size: .
D gene: TRBD1
CDR3 DNA: TGTGCCAGCAGCCAGGGACAGGGGAACACCGGGGAGCTGTTTTTT
CDR3 protein: CASSQGQGNTGELFF

V gene: TRBV5-4
J gene: TRBJ1-6
clone size: .
D gene: TRBD1
CDR3 DNA: TGTGCCAGCAGCCTGACAGGGACCCATTCACCCCTCCACTTT
CDR3 protein: CASSLTGTHSPLHF

V gene: TRBV11-2
J gene: TRBJ2-7
clone size: .
D gene: TRBD1
CDR3 DNA: TGTGCCAGCAGCCTGGGGACAGGAAACTACGAGCAGTACTTC
CDR3 protein: CASSLGTGNYEQYF

V gene: TRBV5-3
J gene: TRBJ2-3
clone size: .
D gene: TRBD1
CDR3 DNA: TGTGCCAGAAGCTTATCGAGCAGGGGGCCGGGAGATACGCAGTATTTT
CDR3 protein: CARSLSSRGPGDTQYF

V gene: TRBV5-5
J gene: TRBJ1-2
clone size: few
D gene: .
CDR3 DNA: TGTGCCAGCAGCTTTTTACGGGGTGGCTACACCTTC
CDR3 protein: CASSFLRGGYTF

V gene: TRBV7-9
J gene: TRBJ2-1
clone size: .
D gene: .
CDR3 DNA: TGTGCCAGCAGCGCAGACATCGGGAGGGGGCAAATGGCTGGCAATGAGCAGTTCTTC
CDR3 protein: CASSADIGRGQMAGNEQFF

V gene: TRBV13
J gene: TRBJ2-7
clone size: few
D gene: .
CDR3 DNA: TGTGCCAGCAGCTTAATGGGCCCTTCCTACGAGCAGTACTTC
CDR3 protein: CASSLMGPSYEQYF

V gene: TRBV4-3
J gene: TRBJ1-1
clone size: .
D gene: .
CDR3 DNA: TGCGCCAGCAGCCAATCGACAGAGAACACTGAAGCTTTCTTT
CDR3 protein: CASSQSTENTEAFF

V gene: TRBV14
J gene: TRBJ2-5
clone size: .
D gene: .
CDR3 DNA: TGTGCCAGCAGCCAAGCTGAGACCCAGTACTTC
CDR3 protein: CASSQAETQYF

V gene: TRBV15
J gene: TRBJ2-2
clone size: .
D gene: TRBD2
CDR3 DNA: TGTGCCACCAGCAGAGAAGCGGGGTCGAACACCGGGGAGCTGTTTTTT
CDR3 protein: CATSREAGSNTGELFF

V gene: TRBV6-4
J gene: TRBJ2-2
clone size: .
D gene: TRBD2
CDR3 DNA: TGTGCCAGCAGTGACTCGAAACGGGGGGGCACCGGGGAGCTGTTTTTT
CDR3 protein: CASSDSKRGGTGELFF

V gene: TRBV28
J gene: TRBJ1-5
clone size: .
D gene: .
CDR3 DNA: TGTGCCAGCATTAGCTCCGACAGCTGGGAGCCCCAGCATTTT
CDR3 protein: CASISSDSWEPQHF

V gene: TRBV15
J gene: TRBJ1-5
clone size: .
D gene: .
CDR3 DNA: TGTGCCACCAGCAGATCGTTTATGCAGCCCCAGCATTTT
CDR3 protein: CATSRSFMQPQHF

V gene: TRBV9
J gene: TRBJ1-5
clone size: .
D gene: .
CDR3 DNA: TGTGCCAGCAGCCGGGGTGTTAGCAATCAGCCCCAGCATTTT
CDR3 protein: CASSRGVSNQPQHF